This T cell receptor (beta chain) emerged from a study of blood T cell repertoires in COVID-19. The overall study: Sample material is recorded as cDNA or gDNA derived from T cells, B-cell-depleted T cells, or PBMCs.

J lost 6 bases, V lost 1 base, and 9 bases had no gene match. The CDR3 has 16 amino acids. Germline CDR1 WSHSY, CDR2 SAAADI. Source study methods: Nucleated cell counts were estimated from reference gene primer amplification. Produced via immunoSEQ multiplex PCR; TCRdb's table is partial and in-frame only. D and trimming come from the DNA, and the V and J calls and clone size come from that table. The table records 150,000 or so clones, roughly 93% of them present only once. The rearrangement links TRBV10-2 to TRBJ2-3; 8 bases agree with TRBD1. This TCR derives from a man younger than 30 with acute or convalescent COVID-19. Sequenced sample: peripheral blood. The CDR3 nucleotides are TGCGCCAGCAGTGAGTTGGCGACAGGGGCGGGTGATACGCAGTATTTT. This encodes CASSELATGAGDTQYF.